This entry features one T cell receptor (beta chain) sequence. Sequencing was performed with immunoSEQ multiplex PCR; in TCRdb, only in-frame clones are kept and a portion is missing. The sample includes over 95,000 clones, approximately 90% of them seen just once. The V gene lost 0 bases and the J gene lost 0 bases, with 7 bases spanning the gap. In germline, CDR1 is SGDLS, CDR2 YYNGEE. The CDR3 has 14 residues. The sample originates from a study of OX40 agonist ivuxolimab in advanced cancers. Study in general: Each dose-escalation patient presented with hepatocellular carcinoma, melanoma, renal cell or head and neck cancer.

This specimen consisted of CD4+ or CD8+ T cells sorted from blood, obtained in a trial of the OX40 agonist ivuxolimab. This sequence originates from an adult with an advanced solid tumor such as melanoma, head and neck, liver or kidney cancer. The chain uses TRBV9 and TRBJ2-7; possibly TRBD1 for D (6 bases). Written as DNA, the CDR3 is TGTGCCAGCAGCGTAGACAGGGACTCCTACGAGCAGTACTTC. Its translation is CASSVDRDSYEQYF.